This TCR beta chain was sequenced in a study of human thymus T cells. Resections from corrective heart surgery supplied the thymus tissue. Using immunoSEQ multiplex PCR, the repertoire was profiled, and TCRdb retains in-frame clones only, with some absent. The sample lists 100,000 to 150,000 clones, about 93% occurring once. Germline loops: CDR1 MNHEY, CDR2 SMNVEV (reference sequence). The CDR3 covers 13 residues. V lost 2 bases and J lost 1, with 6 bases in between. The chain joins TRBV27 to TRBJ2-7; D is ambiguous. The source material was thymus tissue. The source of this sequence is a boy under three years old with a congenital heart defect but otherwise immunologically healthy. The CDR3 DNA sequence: TGTGCCAGCAGTTTAAGGCAGTCCTACGAGCAGTACTTC. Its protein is CASSLRQSYEQYF.